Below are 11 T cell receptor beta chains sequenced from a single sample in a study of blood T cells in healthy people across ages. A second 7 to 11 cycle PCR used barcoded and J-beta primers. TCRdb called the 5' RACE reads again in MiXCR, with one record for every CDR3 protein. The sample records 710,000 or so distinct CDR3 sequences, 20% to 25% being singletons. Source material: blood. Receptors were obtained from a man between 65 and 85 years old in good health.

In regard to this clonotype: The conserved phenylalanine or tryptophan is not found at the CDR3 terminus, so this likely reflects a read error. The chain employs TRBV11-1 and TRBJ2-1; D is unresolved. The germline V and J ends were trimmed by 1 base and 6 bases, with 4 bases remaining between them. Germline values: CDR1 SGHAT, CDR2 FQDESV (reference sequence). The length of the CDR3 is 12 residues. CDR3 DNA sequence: TGTGCCAGCAGCTTAGACGTCAATGAGCAGTTCTCC. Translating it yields CASSLDVNEQFS.

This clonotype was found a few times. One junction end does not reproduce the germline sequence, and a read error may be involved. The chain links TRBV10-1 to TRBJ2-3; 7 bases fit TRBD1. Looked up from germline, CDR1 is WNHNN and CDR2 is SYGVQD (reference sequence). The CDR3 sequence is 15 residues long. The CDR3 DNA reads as TGCACCAGCAGTTCGTACAGGGGCGCCTCAGATACGCAGTATTTT. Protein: CTSSSYRGASDTQYF.

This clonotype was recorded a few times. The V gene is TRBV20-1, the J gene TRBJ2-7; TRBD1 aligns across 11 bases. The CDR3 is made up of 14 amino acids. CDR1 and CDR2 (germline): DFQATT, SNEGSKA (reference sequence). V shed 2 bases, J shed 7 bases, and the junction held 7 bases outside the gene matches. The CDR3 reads CSARLGQGAGEQYF. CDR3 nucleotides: TGCAGTGCTAGACTAGGACAGGGGGCGGGTGAGCAGTACTTC.

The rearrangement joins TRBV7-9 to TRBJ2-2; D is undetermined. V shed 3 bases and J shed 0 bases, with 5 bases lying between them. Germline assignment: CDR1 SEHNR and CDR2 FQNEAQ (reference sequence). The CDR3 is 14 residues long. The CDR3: CASSFSANTGELFF. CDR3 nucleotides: TGTGCCAGCAGCTTTAGTGCGAACACCGGGGAGCTGTTTTTT.

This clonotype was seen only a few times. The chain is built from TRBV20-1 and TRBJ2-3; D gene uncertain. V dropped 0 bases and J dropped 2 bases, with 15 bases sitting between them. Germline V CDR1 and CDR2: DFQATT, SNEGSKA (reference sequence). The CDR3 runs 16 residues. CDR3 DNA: TGCAGTGCTAGAGATGCCGTCAGGCCGACCACAGATACGCAGTATTTT. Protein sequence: CSARDAVRPTTDTQYF.

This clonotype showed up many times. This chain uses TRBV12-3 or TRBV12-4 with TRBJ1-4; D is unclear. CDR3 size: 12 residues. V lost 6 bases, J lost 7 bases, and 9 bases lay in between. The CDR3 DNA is TGTGCCAGCAGCCCATGGGGTGAAAAACTGTTTTTT. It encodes CASSPWGEKLFF.

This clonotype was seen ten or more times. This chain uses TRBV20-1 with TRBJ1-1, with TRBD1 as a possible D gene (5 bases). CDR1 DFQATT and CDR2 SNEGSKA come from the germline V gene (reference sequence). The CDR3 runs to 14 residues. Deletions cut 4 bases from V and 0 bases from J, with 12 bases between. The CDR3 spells CSATSTVMNTEAFF. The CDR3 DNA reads TGCAGTGCTACTTCGACAGTGATGAACACTGAAGCTTTCTTT.

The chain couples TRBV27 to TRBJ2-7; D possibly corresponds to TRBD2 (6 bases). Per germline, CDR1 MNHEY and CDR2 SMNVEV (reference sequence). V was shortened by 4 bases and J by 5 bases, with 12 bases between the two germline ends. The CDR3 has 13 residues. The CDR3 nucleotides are TGTGCCAGCAGTTATGGCGGGACGAACGAGCAGTACGTC. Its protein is CASSYGGTNEQYV.

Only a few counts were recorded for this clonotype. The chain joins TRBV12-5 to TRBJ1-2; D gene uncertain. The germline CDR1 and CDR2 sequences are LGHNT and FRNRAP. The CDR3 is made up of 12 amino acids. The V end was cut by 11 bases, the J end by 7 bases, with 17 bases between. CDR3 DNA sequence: TGTGCTTCCTCTCGGCAGGCCGGTGGCTACACCTTC. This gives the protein CASSRQAGGYTF. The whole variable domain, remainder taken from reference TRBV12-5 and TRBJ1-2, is DARVTQTPRHKVTEMGQEVTMRCQPILGHNTVFWYRQTMMQGLELLAYFRNRAPLDDSGMPKDRFSAEMPDATLATLKIQPSEPRDSAVYFCASSRQAGGYTFGSGTRLTVV.

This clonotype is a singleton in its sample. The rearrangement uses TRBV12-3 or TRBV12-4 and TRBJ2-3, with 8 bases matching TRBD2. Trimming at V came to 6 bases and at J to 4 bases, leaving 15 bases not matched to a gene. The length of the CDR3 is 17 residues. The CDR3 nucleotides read TGTGCCAGCAGCGCGGGCCGGACCAGCGGGGGCGCAGATACGCAGTATTTT. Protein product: CASSAGRTSGGADTQYF.

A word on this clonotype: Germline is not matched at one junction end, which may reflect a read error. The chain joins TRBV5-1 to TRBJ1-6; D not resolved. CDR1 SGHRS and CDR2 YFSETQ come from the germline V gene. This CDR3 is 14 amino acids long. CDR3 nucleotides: TGCGTCAGCAGCCCTGGACGGCATAATTCACCCCTCCACTTT. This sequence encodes CVSSPGRHNSPLHF.